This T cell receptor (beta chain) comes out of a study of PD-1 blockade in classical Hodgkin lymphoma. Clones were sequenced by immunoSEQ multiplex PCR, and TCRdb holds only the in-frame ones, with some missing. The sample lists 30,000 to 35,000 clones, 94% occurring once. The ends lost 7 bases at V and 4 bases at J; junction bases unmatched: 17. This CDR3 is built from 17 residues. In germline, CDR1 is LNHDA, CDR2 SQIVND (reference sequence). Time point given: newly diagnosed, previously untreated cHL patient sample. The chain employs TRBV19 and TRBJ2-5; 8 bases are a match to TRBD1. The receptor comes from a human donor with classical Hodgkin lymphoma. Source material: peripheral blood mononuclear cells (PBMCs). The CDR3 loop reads CASTSRSSQGARETQYF. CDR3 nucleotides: TGTGCCAGTACTTCTCGGTCATCGCAGGGGGCTAGAGAGACCCAGTACTTC.